Described below is a single T cell receptor (beta chain) sequence and its context. TCRdb analysed the RT-PCR reads with MiXCR anew, one entry per CDR3 protein. This table holds about 570,000 distinct CDR3 sequences, approximately 10% found once. The entry originates in a study of response to subunit inactivated influenza vaccine. Trimming cost V 3 bases and J 4 bases; bases outside gene matches: 9. CDR1 and CDR2 from the germline V gene are DFQATT and SNEGSKA (reference sequence). The CDR3 has 14 residues. These data also formed part of another study, on T cells expressing NK-cell markers. This second study says: Scientists made TCR beta cDNA using 5'RACE template switching with UMIs. Underlying the TCR beta repertoires were sorted CD3+CD56+NKG2C+, CD3+CD56+NKG2C- and CD3+CD56-NKG2C+ T cells. In a handful of donors, dominant NKG2C+ clonotypes were roughly 1.0-7.5% of CD8+ T cells. It remained uncertain whether the expanded NKG2C+ T cell clones were specific for HCMV antigens.

Source: PBMCs from blood, taken on the day of vaccination. The chain couples TRBV20-1 to TRBJ2-7; 7 positions agree with TRBD1. This sequence was found in a man aged 45-65 years who received an inactivated influenza vaccine. The CDR3 DNA follows: TGCAGTGCTAGGCCCGGGACAGACGTTTACGAGCAGTACTTC. Translated: CSARPGTDVYEQYF.